Shown below are 16 T cell receptor beta chains from a single sample sequenced in a study of shared clonotypes between healthy human individuals. Generated by immunoSEQ multiplex PCR, the TCRdb table keeps only in-frame clones and is missing some. Among some 2.4 million clones listed, over 85% were seen once. Sequenced input: naive CD4+ T cells from PBMCs. Described subset: CD45RA+ positively selected. The receptors originated from a man between 18 and 29 years old in good health. Some clones in this sample may be carry-over from other donors' samples.

This chain links TRBV28 with TRBJ1-4; TRBD1 is a possible D gene (5 bases). Germline V gene sequence: CDR1 MDHEN, CDR2 SYDVKM. The CDR3 spans 14 residues. The V end lost 5 bases, the J end lost 5 bases, and 12 bases lay between the germline ends. The CDR3 region has the DNA TGTGCCAGCAGTGGGATGACAGAGAATGAAAAACTGTTTTTT. Encoded protein: CASSGMTENEKLFF.

The chain is built from TRBV6-5 and TRBJ2-7; 10 nucleotides align to TRBD1. The germline gives CDR1 MNHEY, CDR2 SVGAGI. V gave up 6 bases and J gave up 3 bases; unmatched junction bases: 8. CDR3 length: 15 residues. The CDR3 nucleotides read TGTGCCAGCAGAAATCCGGGACAGGGGATCTACGAGCAGTACTTC. Amino acid sequence: CASRNPGQGIYEQYF.

The chain is built from TRBV11-2 and TRBJ1-5, with D possibly TRBD1 on 5 matching bases. CDR3 length equals 15 residues. Trimming pared 1 base from V and 7 bases from J, leaving 14 bases between. CDR1 is SGHAT and CDR2 is FQNNGV in the germline V gene. CDR3 sequence reads: CASSLGARGGQPQHF. The DNA of the CDR3 is TGTGCCAGCAGCTTAGGGGCGAGGGGCGGACAGCCCCAGCATTTT.

The chain carries TRBV10-3 and TRBJ1-2, with D possibly being TRBD1 (5 bases). Deletions cut 4 bases from V and 2 bases from J, with 8 bases between. The CDR3 sequence is 13 residues long. Germline V gene lookup returns CDR1 ENHRY and CDR2 SYGVKD. The CDR3 DNA sequence: TGTGCCATCAGTGGGGGGGACAACTATGGCTACACCTTC. Translated, it gives CAISGGDNYGYTF.

The genes are TRBV4-1 and TRBJ1-1; D remains unclear. The CDR3 has 15 residues. CDR1 is MGHRA and CDR2 is YSYEKL in the germline V gene. The germline V and J ends were trimmed by 0 bases and 4 bases, with 12 bases remaining between them. The CDR3 loop reads CASSQDLWAVTEAFF. The CDR3 region has the DNA TGCGCCAGCAGCCAAGATCTGTGGGCAGTCACTGAAGCTTTCTTT.

V is TRBV11-2 and J is TRBJ2-1; D perhaps matches TRBD1 (6 bases). The germline CDR1 and CDR2 sequences are SGHAT and FQNNGV. The V end lost 0 bases, the J end lost 14 bases, and 14 bases lay between the germline ends. This CDR3 comprises 13 residues. The CDR3 sequence is CASSLEGAGGKFF. The CDR3 region has the DNA TGTGCCAGCAGCTTAGAGGGGGCAGGTGGTAAGTTCTTC.

The rearrangement links TRBV7-3 to TRBJ1-1; D not certain. V was pared by 5 bases and J by 7 bases, with 14 bases between. The CDR3 contains 13 residues. The germline gives CDR1 SGHTA, CDR2 FQGTGA. CDR3 sequence: CASSLLQWGEAFF. The DNA of the CDR3 is TGTGCCAGCAGCCTTTTGCAGTGGGGTGAAGCTTTCTTT.

V and J are TRBV7-9 and TRBJ2-5; D ambiguous. The CDR3 length is 14 residues. The germline V and J ends were trimmed by 2 bases and 1 base, with 8 bases remaining between them. Germline lookup yields CDR1 SEHNR and CDR2 FQNEAQ (reference sequence). The CDR3 DNA reads TGTGCCAGCAGCTTATTAGTTAGCCAAGAGACCCAGTACTTC. Protein: CASSLLVSQETQYF.

The rearrangement uses TRBV10-3 and TRBJ1-1; D unclear. V gave up 6 bases and J gave up 1 base, with 9 bases separating them. CDR3 length: 13 residues. Germline V CDR1 and CDR2: ENHRY, SYGVKD. DNA of the CDR3: TGTGCCATCAGCGTTACTGAGAACACTGAAGCTTTCTTT. It is translated as CAISVTENTEAFF.

The V gene is TRBV4-1, the J gene TRBJ2-5; no definite D call. V was cut by 1 base and J by 1 base, with 13 bases left in between. Germline CDR1 and CDR2: MGHRA and YSYEKL. This CDR3 has 16 amino acids. The CDR3 region has the DNA TGCGCCAGCAGCCAAGCCCCACCACCCACCCAAGAGACCCAGTACTTC. Translating gives CASSQAPPPTQETQYF.

The CDR3 coding sequence is TGTGCCAGCAGCTCCGGACAGGTCTCCTACGAGCAGTACTTC. Protein product: CASSSGQVSYEQYF. The chain links TRBV11-1 to TRBJ2-7; 7 bases fit TRBD1. J was trimmed by 0 bases and V by 4 bases; bases with no gene match: 3. The V gene's germline CDR1 is SGHAT and CDR2 FQDESV (reference sequence). The CDR3 contains 14 residues.

This clone has only one observation. V gene TRBV19 combines with J gene TRBJ2-1, with TRBD2 as a possible D gene (5 bases). Trimming took off 3 bases at V and 0 bases at J, with 9 bases between the two ends. CDR1 and CDR2 from the germline V gene are LNHDA and SQIVND (reference sequence). This CDR3 comprises 15 residues. In nucleotides, the CDR3 is TGTGCCAGTAGTATTACGGGGTTCTCCTACAATGAGCAGTTCTTC. The encoded protein is CASSITGFSYNEQFF.

This sequence joins TRBV7-3 and TRBJ1-3; 9 nucleotides agree with TRBD1. Germline V gives CDR1 SGHTA, CDR2 FQGTGA. This CDR3 region has 18 residues. Unmatched junction bases numbered 12, after V lost 5 bases and J lost 1 base. The CDR3 nucleotides read TGTGCCAGCAGCCCCGGTCCCTCAGGACAGGGGTCTGGAAACACCATATATTTT. Translating it yields CASSPGPSGQGSGNTIYF.

The V and J genes are TRBV6-5 and TRBJ1-1; the match to TRBD1 covers 8 bases. Trimming took 10 bases from V and 3 from J; bases not matched to a gene: 13. The CDR3 spans 15 residues. The germline V gene has CDR1 MNHEY and CDR2 SVGAGI. CDR3 sequence: CATEPLGQGDTEAFF. Written as DNA, the CDR3 is TGTGCCACCGAACCGCTTGGACAGGGTGACACTGAAGCTTTCTTT.

As DNA, the CDR3 is TGTGCCAGCAGTTACTCGCGAGACAGTCTCTACAATGAGCAGTTCTTC. This gives the protein CASSYSRDSLYNEQFF. This chain joins TRBV6-6 and TRBJ2-1; the D gene is possibly TRBD1 (5 bases). The CDR3 runs 16 residues. CDR1 and CDR2 (germline): MNHNY, SVGAGI (reference sequence). Trimming shortened V by 0 bases and J by 3 bases, and 12 bases separated the two germline ends.

This clone came up once. This chain links TRBV7-6 with TRBJ2-6, with 8 bases lining up with TRBD1. Germline V gives CDR1 SGHVS, CDR2 FNYEAQ. The CDR3 length is 17 residues. V trimming: 7 bases; J trimming: 0 bases; junction bases outside the gene matches: 8. The CDR3 DNA reads TGTGCCAGCACTCGGGACAGGCTCAGCTCTGGGGCCAACGTCCTGACTTTC. Protein sequence: CASTRDRLSSGANVLTF. The entire variable domain, with the rest obtained from reference TRBV7-6 and TRBJ2-6, is as follows: GAGVSQSPRYKVTKRGQDVALRCDPISGHVSLYWYRQALGQGPEFLTYFNYEAQQDKSGLPNDRFSAERPEGSISTLTIQRTEQRDSAMYRCASTRDRLSSGANVLTFGAGSRLTVL.